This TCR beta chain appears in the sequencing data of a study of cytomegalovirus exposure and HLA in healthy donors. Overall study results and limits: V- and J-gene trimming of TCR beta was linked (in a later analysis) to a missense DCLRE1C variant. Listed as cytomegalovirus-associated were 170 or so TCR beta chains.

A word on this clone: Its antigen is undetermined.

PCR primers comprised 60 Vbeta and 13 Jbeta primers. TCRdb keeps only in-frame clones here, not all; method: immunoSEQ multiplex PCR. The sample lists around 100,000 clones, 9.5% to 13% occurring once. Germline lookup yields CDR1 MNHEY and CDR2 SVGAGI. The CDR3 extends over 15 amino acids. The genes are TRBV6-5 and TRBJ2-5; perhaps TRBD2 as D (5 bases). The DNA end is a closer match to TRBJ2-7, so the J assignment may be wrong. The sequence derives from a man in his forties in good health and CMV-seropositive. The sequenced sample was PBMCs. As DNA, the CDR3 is TGTGCCAGCAGAGCCCCGGGGAATTTATACTACGAGCAGTACTTC. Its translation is CASRAPGNLYYEQYF.